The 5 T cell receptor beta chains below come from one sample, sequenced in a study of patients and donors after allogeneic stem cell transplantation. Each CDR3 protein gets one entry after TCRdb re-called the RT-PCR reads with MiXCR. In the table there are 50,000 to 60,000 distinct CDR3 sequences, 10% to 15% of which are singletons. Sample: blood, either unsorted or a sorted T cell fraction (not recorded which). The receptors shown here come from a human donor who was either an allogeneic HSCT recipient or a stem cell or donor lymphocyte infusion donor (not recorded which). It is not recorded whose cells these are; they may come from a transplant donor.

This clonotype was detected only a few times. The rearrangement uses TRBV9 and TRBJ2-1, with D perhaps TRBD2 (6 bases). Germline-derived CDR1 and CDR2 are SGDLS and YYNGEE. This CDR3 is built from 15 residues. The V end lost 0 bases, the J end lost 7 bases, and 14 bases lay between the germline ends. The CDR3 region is CASSVASGWRNEQFF. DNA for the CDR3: TGTGCCAGCAGCGTAGCCAGCGGGTGGAGGAATGAGCAGTTCTTC. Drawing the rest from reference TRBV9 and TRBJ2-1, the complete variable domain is DSGVTQTPKHLITATGQRVTLRCSPRSGDLSVYWYQQSLDQGLQFLIQYYNGEERAKGNILERFSAQQFPDLHSELNLSSLELGDSALYFCASSVASGWRNEQFFGPGTRLTVL.

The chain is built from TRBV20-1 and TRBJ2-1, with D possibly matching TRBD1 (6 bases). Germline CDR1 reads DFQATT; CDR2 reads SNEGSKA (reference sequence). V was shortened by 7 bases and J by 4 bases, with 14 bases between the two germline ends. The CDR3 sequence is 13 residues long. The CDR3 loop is CSVPGEGYNEQFF. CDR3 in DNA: TGCAGTGTCCCAGGGGAAGGGTACAATGAGCAGTTCTTC.

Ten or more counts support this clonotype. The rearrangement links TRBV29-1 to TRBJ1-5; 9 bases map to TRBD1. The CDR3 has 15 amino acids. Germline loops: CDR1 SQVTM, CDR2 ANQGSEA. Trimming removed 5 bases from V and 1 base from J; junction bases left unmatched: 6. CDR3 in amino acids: CSVLIQGASNQPQHF. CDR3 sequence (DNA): TGCAGCGTTCTAATACAGGGGGCGAGCAATCAGCCCCAGCATTTT.

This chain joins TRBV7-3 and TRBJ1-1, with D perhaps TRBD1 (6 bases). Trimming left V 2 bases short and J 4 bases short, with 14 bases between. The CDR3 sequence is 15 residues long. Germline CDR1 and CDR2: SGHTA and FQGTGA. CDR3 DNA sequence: TGTGCCAGCAGCTTAGTTGCGGGGGCCGGCACTGAAGCTTTCTTT. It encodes CASSLVAGAGTEAFF.

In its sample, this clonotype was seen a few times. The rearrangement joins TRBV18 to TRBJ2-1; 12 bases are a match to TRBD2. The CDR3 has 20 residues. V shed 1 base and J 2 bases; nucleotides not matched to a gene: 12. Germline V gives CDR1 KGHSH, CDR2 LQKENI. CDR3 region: CASSPRLMSTSGRPYNEQFF. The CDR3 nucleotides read TGTGCCAGCTCACCACGGCTGATGTCTACTAGCGGGAGGCCCTACAATGAGCAGTTCTTC. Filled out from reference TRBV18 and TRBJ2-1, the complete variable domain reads NAGVMQNPRHLVRRRGQEARLRCSPMKGHSHVYWYRQLPEEGLKFMVYLQKENIIDESGMPKERFSAEFPKEGPSILRIQQVVRGDSAAYFCASSPRLMSTSGRPYNEQFFGPGTRLTVL.